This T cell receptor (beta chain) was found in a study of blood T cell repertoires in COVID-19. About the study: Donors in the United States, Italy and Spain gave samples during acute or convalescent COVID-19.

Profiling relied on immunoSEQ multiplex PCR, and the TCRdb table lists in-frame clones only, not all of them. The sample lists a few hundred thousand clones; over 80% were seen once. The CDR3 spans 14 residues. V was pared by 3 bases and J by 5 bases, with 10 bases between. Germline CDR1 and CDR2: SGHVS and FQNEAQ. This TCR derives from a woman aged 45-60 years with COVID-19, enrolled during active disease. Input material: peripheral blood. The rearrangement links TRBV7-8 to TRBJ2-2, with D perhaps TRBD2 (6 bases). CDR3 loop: CASSFPGGTGELFF. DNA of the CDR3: TGTGCCAGCAGCTTCCCCGGGGGAACCGGGGAGCTGTTTTTT.